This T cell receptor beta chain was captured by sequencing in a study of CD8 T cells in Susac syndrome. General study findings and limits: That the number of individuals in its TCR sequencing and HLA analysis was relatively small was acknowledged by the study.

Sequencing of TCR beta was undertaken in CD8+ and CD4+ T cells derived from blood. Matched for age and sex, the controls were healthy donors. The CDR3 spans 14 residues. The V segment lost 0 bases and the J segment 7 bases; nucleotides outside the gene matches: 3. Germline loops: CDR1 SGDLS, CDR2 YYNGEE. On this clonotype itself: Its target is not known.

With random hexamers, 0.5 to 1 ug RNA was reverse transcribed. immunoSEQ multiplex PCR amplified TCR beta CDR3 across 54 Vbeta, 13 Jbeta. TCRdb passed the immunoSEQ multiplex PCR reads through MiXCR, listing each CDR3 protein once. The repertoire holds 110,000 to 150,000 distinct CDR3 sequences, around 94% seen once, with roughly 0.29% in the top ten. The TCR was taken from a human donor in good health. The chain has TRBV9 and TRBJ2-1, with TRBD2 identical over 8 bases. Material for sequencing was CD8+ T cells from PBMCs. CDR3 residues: CASSVVVAGNEQFF. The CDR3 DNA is TGTGCCAGCAGCGTAGTAGTAGCGGGAAATGAGCAGTTCTTC. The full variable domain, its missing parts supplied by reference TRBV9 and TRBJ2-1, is DSGVTQTPKHLITATGQRVTLRCSPRSGDLSVYWYQQSLDQGLQFLIQYYNGEERAKGNILERFSAQQFPDLHSELNLSSLELGDSALYFCASSVVVAGNEQFFGPGTRLTVL.